The clone carrying this T cell receptor beta chain was detected only a few times. Antigen: not known. The time point was: pre-sensitization, week 0. As for treatment: therapeutic diphenylcyclopropenone sensitization with weekly scalp DPC. Unfractionated whole blood was the source from which total RNA was extracted. This specimen comes from a study of human T cells and chemical hapten exposure. In the study overall: The sensitizing agent was 2% DPC, placed on approximately 2 cm by approximately 2 cm of upper inner arm skin. Notes on the study in general: Clustering by CDR3 similarity yielded significantly more large clusters from expanded TCRs than controls.

Germline values: CDR1 LGHNA, CDR2 YSLEER. This CDR3 is 16 amino acids long. Trimming shortened V by 1 base and J by 2 bases, and 11 bases separated the two germline ends. TCRdb fed the RACE reads into MiXCR, producing one record per CDR3 protein. The sample contains roughly 110,000 distinct CDR3 sequences, around 10% of which appear only once. This TCR was recovered from a woman in her forties or fifties with alopecia areata. Some clones in this sample may be carry-over from other donors' samples. The chain carries TRBV4-3 and TRBJ2-2, with D perhaps TRBD2 (6 bases). Sequenced here: whole blood, sampled in connection with sensitization to the hapten diphenylcyclopropenone (DPC). CDR3: CASSQVWGGNTGELFF. CDR3 sequence (DNA): TGCGCCAGCAGCCAAGTTTGGGGAGGCAACACCGGGGAGCTGTTTTTT.